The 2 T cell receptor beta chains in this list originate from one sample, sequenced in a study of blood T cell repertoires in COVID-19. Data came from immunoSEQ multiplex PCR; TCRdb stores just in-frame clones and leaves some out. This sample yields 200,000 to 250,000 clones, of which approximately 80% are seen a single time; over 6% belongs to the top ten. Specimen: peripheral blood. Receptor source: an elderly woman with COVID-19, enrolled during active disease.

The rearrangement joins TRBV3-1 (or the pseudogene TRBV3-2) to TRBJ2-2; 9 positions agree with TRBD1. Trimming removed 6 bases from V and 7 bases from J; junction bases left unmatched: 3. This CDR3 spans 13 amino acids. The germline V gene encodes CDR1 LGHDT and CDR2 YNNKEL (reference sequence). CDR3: CASRQGAGGELFF. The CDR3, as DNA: TGTGCCAGCAGACAGGGGGCAGGCGGGGAGCTGTTTTTT.

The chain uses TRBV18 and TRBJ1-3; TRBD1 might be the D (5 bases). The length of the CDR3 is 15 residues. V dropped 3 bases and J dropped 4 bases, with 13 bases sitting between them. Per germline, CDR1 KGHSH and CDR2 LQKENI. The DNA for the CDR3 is TGTGCCAGCTCACCCTCGACAGAGACAGGAAACACCATATATTTT. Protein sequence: CASSPSTETGNTIYF. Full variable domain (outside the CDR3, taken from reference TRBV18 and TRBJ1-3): NAGVMQNPRHLVRRRGQEARLRCSPMKGHSHVYWYRQLPEEGLKFMVYLQKENIIDESGMPKERFSAEFPKEGPSILRIQQVVRGDSAAYFCASSPSTETGNTIYFGEGSWLTVV.